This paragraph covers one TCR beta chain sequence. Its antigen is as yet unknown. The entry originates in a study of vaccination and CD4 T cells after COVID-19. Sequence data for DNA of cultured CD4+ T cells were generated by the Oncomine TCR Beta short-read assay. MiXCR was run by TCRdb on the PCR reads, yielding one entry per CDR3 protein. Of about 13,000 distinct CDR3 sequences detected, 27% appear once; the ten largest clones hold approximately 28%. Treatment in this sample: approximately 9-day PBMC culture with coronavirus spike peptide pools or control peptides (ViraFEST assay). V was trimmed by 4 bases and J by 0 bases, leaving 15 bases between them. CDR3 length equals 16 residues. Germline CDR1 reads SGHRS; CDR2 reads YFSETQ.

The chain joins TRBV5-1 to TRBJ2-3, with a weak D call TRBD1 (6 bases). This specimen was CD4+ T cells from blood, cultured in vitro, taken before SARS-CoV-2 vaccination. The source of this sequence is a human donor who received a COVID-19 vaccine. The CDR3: CASSLTMDSSTDTQYF. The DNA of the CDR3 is TGCGCCAGCAGCCTGACTATGGACAGTAGCACAGATACGCAGTATTTT.